This T cell receptor (beta chain) was recovered during a study of blood T cell repertoires in COVID-19. Study at large: PBMCs, B-cell-depleted T cells, or T cells were the source of the cDNA or gDNA that made up the material.

Trimming left V 1 base short and J 0 bases short, with 10 bases between. This CDR3 spans 15 amino acids. Germline CDR1 is SGHNT and CDR2 is YYREEE (reference sequence). Per the original data handling: Using reference gene primer amplification, nucleated cell counts were estimated. Measured with immunoSEQ multiplex PCR; TCRdb has only the in-frame clones, and not every one. V, J and clone size derive from that table, while D and trimming were established from the DNA sequence. The sample has roughly 190,000 clones, 70% to 90% seen once. The chain carries TRBV5-4 and TRBJ1-1; D is unclear. Sample: peripheral blood. The receptor comes from a woman aged 40 to 50 who had recovered from COVID-19. The CDR3 region is CASSLPSGMNTEAFF. The CDR3 DNA is TGTGCCAGCAGCTTGCCTTCGGGTATGAACACTGAAGCTTTCTTT.